Following are 17 T cell receptor beta chains from one sample sequenced in a study of blood T cell repertoires in COVID-19. Some clones are missing from TCRdb's copy, which holds only in-frame ones; the method was immunoSEQ multiplex PCR. The table shows around 250,000 clones, with roughly 88% occurring only once. The sequenced material came from PBMCs or T cells enriched from blood (not recorded which). These receptors all come from a woman between 50 and 59 years old who had recovered from COVID-19.

The chain combines TRBV7-3 with TRBJ1-5, with a weak D call TRBD1 (6 bases). CDR3 length equals 15 residues. V was trimmed by 2 bases and J by 2 bases, leaving 10 bases between them. Germline assignment: CDR1 SGHTA and CDR2 FQGTGA. CDR3 protein: CASSLSGDRNQPQHF. For the CDR3, the DNA is TGTGCCAGCAGCTTATCAGGGGATCGCAATCAGCCCCAGCATTTT.

This clone was detected once. The chain is built from TRBV4-1 and TRBJ2-7; 10 bases agree with TRBD1. There are 15 residues in the CDR3. With 4 bases clipped from V and 1 base from J, the junction kept 4 bases outside the gene matches. CDR1 and CDR2 from the germline V gene are MGHRA and YSYEKL. The CDR3 DNA reads as TGCGCCAGCAGCCGAACGGGACAGGGGTCCTACGAGCAGTACTTC. Its protein is CASSRTGQGSYEQYF.

The V gene is TRBV18, the J gene TRBJ2-3; perhaps TRBD2 as D (5 bases). V was shortened by 6 bases and J by 2 bases, with 12 bases between the two germline ends. The CDR3 spans 14 residues. Germline V gene lookup returns CDR1 KGHSH and CDR2 LQKENI. The CDR3 region is CASSPDSLTDTQYF. Written as DNA, the CDR3 is TGTGCCAGCTCCCCGGACTCACTCACAGATACGCAGTATTTT.

This CDR3 is CASTRQGDLYEQYF. CDR3 bases: TGTGCCAGCACCAGACAGGGGGACCTCTACGAGCAGTACTTC. J is TRBJ2-7 and V is TRBV28, with 9 bases lining up with TRBD1. Losses at the gene ends were 7 bases for V and 3 bases for J; bases not matched to a gene: 7. CDR1 MDHEN and CDR2 SYDVKM come from the germline V gene. The CDR3 is made up of 14 amino acids.

The CDR3 nucleotides are TGCGCCAGCAGTGAGAACCGTCCGGGACAGGGGGCCGCTGAAGCTTTCTTT. It encodes CASSENRPGQGAAEAFF. V gene TRBV10-2 combines with J gene TRBJ1-1, with 12 nucleotides matching TRBD1. This CDR3 has 17 amino acids. Trimming took 2 bases from V and 6 from J; bases not matched to a gene: 10. Germline CDR1 WSHSY, CDR2 SAAADI.

The chain employs TRBV9 and TRBJ2-3, with D maybe TRBD1 (5 bases). Germline CDR1 and CDR2: SGDLS and YYNGEE. V lost 0 bases and J 6 bases, leaving 14 bases between the germline ends. The CDR3 loop spans 15 amino acids. CDR3 nucleotide sequence: TGTGCCAGCAGCGTAGCATTCGGCAGGGTGGATACGCAGTATTTT. This sequence encodes CASSVAFGRVDTQYF.

J is TRBJ1-1 and V is TRBV5-6; 11 positions match TRBD1. The germline gives CDR1 SGHDT, CDR2 YYEEEE. The CDR3 covers 16 residues. Losses at the gene ends were 0 bases for V and 5 bases for J; bases not matched to a gene: 6. The CDR3: CASSLGTGGSWTEAFF. DNA of the CDR3: TGTGCCAGCAGCTTGGGGACAGGGGGCTCTTGGACTGAAGCTTTCTTT.

The chain recombines TRBV7-8 with TRBJ2-3; D unresolved. Germline values: CDR1 SGHVS, CDR2 FQNEAQ. This CDR3 comprises 15 residues. Between the trimmed V and J ends, which lost 0 bases and 5 bases, there was a span of 12 bases. This CDR3 is CASSLALVRVDTQYF. The CDR3 DNA follows: TGTGCCAGCAGCTTAGCGTTAGTTCGTGTAGATACGCAGTATTTT.

This clone was seen just once. This chain joins TRBV7-9 and TRBJ2-1; 9 positions agree with TRBD2. This CDR3 is built from 18 residues. Germline V gives CDR1 SEHNR, CDR2 FQNEAQ (reference sequence). J was trimmed by 7 bases and V by 5 bases; bases with no gene match: 18. CDR3 nucleotide sequence: TGTGCCAGCAGCGTTAAGGGGGTGGGGTCTAGCGGGGTTAATGAGCAGTTCTTC. Translated: CASSVKGVGSSGVNEQFF.

The J gene is TRBJ2-3, the V gene TRBV4-1, with 7 bases lining up with TRBD2. V dropped 2 bases and J dropped 2; count of bases not matched to a gene: 4. From germline, CDR1 is MGHRA and CDR2 YSYEKL. This CDR3 has 15 amino acids. In DNA, the CDR3 is TGCGCCAGCAGCCAACCAGCGGGGAACACAGATACGCAGTATTTT. This translates into CASSQPAGNTDTQYF.

The rearrangement links TRBV19 to TRBJ2-1, with 8 positions matching TRBD2. The trim removed 5 bases at V and 2 bases at J, leaving 5 bases unmatched. The CDR3 runs to 15 residues. From germline, CDR1 is LNHDA and CDR2 SQIVND (reference sequence). The CDR3 loop is CASSQSGSPYNEQFF. The DNA for the CDR3 is TGTGCCAGTAGTCAAAGCGGGAGCCCCTACAATGAGCAGTTCTTC. Using reference TRBV19 and TRBJ2-1 for the parts outside the CDR3, the full variable domain is DGGITQSPKYLFRKEGQNVTLSCEQNLNHDAMYWYRQDPGQGLRLIYYSQIVNDFQKGDIAEGYSVSREKKESFPLTVTSAQKNPTAFYLCASSQSGSPYNEQFFGPGTRLTVL.

The CDR3 reads CASRTGQGWSQPQHF. CDR3 coding DNA: TGTGCCAGCAGAACTGGACAGGGATGGAGTCAGCCCCAGCATTTT. The chain joins TRBV6-5 to TRBJ1-5; TRBD1 aligns across 8 bases. V was pared by 6 bases and J by 6 bases, with 10 bases of the junction left unmatched. This CDR3 comprises 15 residues. The germline V gene has CDR1 MNHEY and CDR2 SVGAGI.

The gene calls are TRBV2 and TRBJ2-3, with a weak D call TRBD1 (7 bases). In germline, CDR1 is SNHLY, CDR2 FYNNEI. V was pared by 2 bases and J by 7 bases, with 13 bases between. CDR3 length: 14 amino acids. This chain's CDR3 is CASSELTGRNTQYF. The DNA for the CDR3 is TGTGCCAGCAGTGAATTGACAGGGAGGAATACGCAGTATTTT.

J is TRBJ2-3 and V is TRBV6-5; 7 positions agree with TRBD2. Germline CDR1 reads MNHEY; CDR2 reads SVGAGI. Losses at the gene ends were 9 bases for V and 2 bases for J; bases not matched to a gene: 8. The CDR3 runs to 14 residues. Written as DNA, the CDR3 is TGTGCCAGTGAACTAGCGATCTACACAGATACGCAGTATTTT. It codes for CASELAIYTDTQYF.

Details on this clone: Sequence at one end of the junction differs from germline and may be a read error. The V gene is TRBV7-7, the J gene TRBJ2-5, with D possibly TRBD2 on 5 matching bases. CDR1 and CDR2 (germline): SSHAT, FNYEAQ (reference sequence). This CDR3 has 14 amino acids. The CDR3 region is CASSLRLARETQYF. Here the CDR3 DNA reads TGTGCTAGCAGCTTAAGGTTAGCGCGAGAGACCCAGTACTTC.

The chain couples TRBV5-4 to TRBJ2-7, with a tentative D call TRBD1 (6 bases). Trimming left V 0 bases short and J 6 bases short, with 13 bases between. Germline-derived CDR1 and CDR2 are SGHNT and YYREEE (reference sequence). The CDR3 covers 14 residues. CDR3 protein: CASSLETGSSEQYF. The CDR3 nucleotides are TGTGCCAGCAGCTTGGAAACAGGGTCGAGCGAGCAGTACTTC.

The chain recombines TRBV10-3 with TRBJ1-5; 9 bases are a match to TRBD1. CDR3 length: 15 amino acids. Per the germline V gene, CDR1 is ENHRY and CDR2 is SYGVKD. Trimming took 7 bases from V and 5 from J; bases not matched to a gene: 9. The chain's CDR3 is CAIIPGTGMDQPQHF. DNA for the CDR3: TGTGCCATCATACCCGGGACAGGGATGGATCAGCCCCAGCATTTT.